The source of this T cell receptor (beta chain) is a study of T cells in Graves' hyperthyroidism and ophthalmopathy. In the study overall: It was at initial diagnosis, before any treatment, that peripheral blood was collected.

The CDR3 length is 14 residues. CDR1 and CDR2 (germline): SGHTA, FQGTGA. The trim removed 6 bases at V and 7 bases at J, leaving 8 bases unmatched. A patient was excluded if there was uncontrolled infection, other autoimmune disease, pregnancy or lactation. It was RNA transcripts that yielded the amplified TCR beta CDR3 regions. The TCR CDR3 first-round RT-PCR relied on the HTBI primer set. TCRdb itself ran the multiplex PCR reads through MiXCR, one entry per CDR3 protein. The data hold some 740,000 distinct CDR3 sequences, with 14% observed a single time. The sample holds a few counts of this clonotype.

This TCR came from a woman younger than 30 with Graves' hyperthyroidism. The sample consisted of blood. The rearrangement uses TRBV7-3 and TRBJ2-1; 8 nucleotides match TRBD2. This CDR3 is CASSLAGSANEQFF. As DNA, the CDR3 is TGTGCCAGCAGTCTAGCGGGCTCGGCTAATGAGCAGTTCTTC. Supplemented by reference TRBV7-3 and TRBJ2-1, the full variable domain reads GAGVSQTPSNKVTEKGKYVELRCDPISGHTALYWYRQSLGQGPEFLIYFQGTGAADDSGLPNDRFFAVRPEGSVSTLKIQRTERGDSAVYLCASSLAGSANEQFFGPGTRLTVL.